The 18 T cell receptor beta chains presented below share a single source sample, sequenced in a study of cytomegalovirus exposure and HLA in healthy donors. A multiplex PCR was run with 60 Vbeta primers and 13 Jbeta primers. Method: immunoSEQ multiplex PCR; TCRdb's copy keeps in-frame clones and lacks some. The data show 95,000 or so clones, with about 76% seen just once and approximately 4.2% held by the top ten. The sample comprised PBMCs. The receptors here all came from a woman between 65 and 79 years old in good health and CMV-seropositive.

The chain uses TRBV5-6 and TRBJ1-5, with TRBD1 identical over 7 bases. Germline V gives CDR1 SGHDT, CDR2 YYEEEE. CDR3 length: 15 residues. V lost 4 bases to trimming and J lost 3 bases; unmatched junction nucleotides: 7. The chain's CDR3 is CASSRTTGNNQPQHF. Here the CDR3 DNA reads TGTGCCAGCAGCAGAACGACAGGGAACAATCAGCCCCAGCATTTT.

This sequence joins TRBV12-5 and TRBJ2-1, with TRBD1 identical over 10 bases. Germline V gene sequence: CDR1 LGHNT, CDR2 FRNRAP. CDR3 size: 15 residues. J gave up 6 bases and V 1 base, and 3 bases lay outside the gene matches. As DNA, the CDR3 is TGTGCTAGTGGTTTGGGACAGGGGGCTTTCAATGAGCAGTTCTTC. It encodes CASGLGQGAFNEQFF.

The rearrangement links TRBV4-3 to TRBJ2-2; 9 bases agree with TRBD2. The ends lost 1 base at V and 4 bases at J; junction bases unmatched: 4. The CDR3 has 16 residues. The germline CDR1 and CDR2 sequences are LGHNA and YSLEER. The CDR3 sequence is CASSQVLAGFTGELFF. The CDR3 nucleotides read TGCGCCAGCAGCCAAGTCCTAGCGGGATTCACCGGGGAGCTGTTTTTT.

A note on this clone: The sample has other DNA sequences that encode this CDR3 too. The chain combines TRBV30 with TRBJ2-2, with a possible D match to TRBD2 (5 bases). With 3 bases removed from V and 0 bases from J, the gap between germline ends came to 8 bases. Germline V gene sequence: CDR1 GTSNPN, CDR2 SVGIG (reference sequence). This CDR3 is built from 14 residues. CDR3 region: CAWSRRTNTGELFF. Here the CDR3 DNA reads TGTGCCTGGAGCAGGAGGACGAACACCGGGGAGCTGTTTTTT.

The genes are TRBV15 and TRBJ2-5, with a tentative D call TRBD1 (7 bases). V lost 0 bases, J lost 2 bases, and 13 bases lay in between. CDR1 is LNHNV, CDR2 YYDKDF, per germline (reference sequence). CDR3 size: 16 residues. CDR3 DNA sequence: TGTGCCACCAGCAGAGAGTTCCAGGGGGGTCAAGAGACCCAGTACTTC. Its translation: CATSREFQGGQETQYF. The whole variable domain, filled in from reference TRBV15 and TRBJ2-5, reads DAMVIQNPRYQVTQFGKPVTLSCSQTLNHNVMYWYQQKSSQAPKLLFHYYDKDFNNEADTPDNFQSRRPNTSFCFLDIRSPGLGDTAMYLCATSREFQGGQETQYFGPGTRLLVL.

This chain joins TRBV5-6 and TRBJ2-2, with a weak D call TRBD2 (5 bases). V shed 4 bases and J shed 6 bases, with 13 bases lying between them. Germline CDR1 and CDR2: SGHDT and YYEEEE. CDR3 length equals 14 residues. CDR3 DNA sequence: TGTGCCAGCAGCAGCCAACGGGGATCCGGGGAGCTGTTTTTT. Its translation: CASSSQRGSGELFF.

This clone occurred a few times. V is TRBV4-1 and J is TRBJ2-7, with 8 bases that match TRBD1. J was trimmed by 3 bases and V by 6 bases; bases with no gene match: 7. The CDR3 contains 14 residues. Germline values: CDR1 MGHRA, CDR2 YSYEKL. The CDR3: CASSVLDRDYEQYF. As DNA, the CDR3 is TGCGCCAGCAGTGTTCTGGACAGGGACTACGAGCAGTACTTC.

On this clone: One junction end disagrees with the germline gene, perhaps due to a read error. The genes are TRBV7-9 and TRBJ2-7, with D tentatively TRBD1 (6 bases). The CDR3 extends over 16 amino acids. Germline CDR1 is SEHNR and CDR2 is FQNEAQ (reference sequence). The CDR3 spells CSSSPILGQRTYEQYF. Here the CDR3 DNA reads TGTTCCAGCAGCCCCATACTCGGACAGAGAACCTACGAGCAGTACTTC.

This chain connects TRBV19 to TRBJ1-6; tentatively, D is TRBD1 (6 bases). The CDR3 spans 21 residues. Trimming cost V 5 bases and J 0 bases, with 26 bases left between them. The V gene's germline CDR1 is LNHDA and CDR2 SQIVND (reference sequence). The CDR3 DNA sequence: TGTGCCAGTAGTCCCCCCCGGGACAAGATAACGCAGAGCTCCTATAATTCACCCCTCCACTTT. Amino acid sequence: CASSPPRDKITQSSYNSPLHF.

This chain connects TRBV5-5 to TRBJ1-1; 9 bases agree with TRBD1. CDR1 is SGHKS and CDR2 is YYEKEE in the germline V gene (reference sequence). The CDR3 is 16 amino acids. J was trimmed by 1 base and V by 0 bases; bases with no gene match: 4. CDR3 region: CASSLGQGGSNTEAFF. The CDR3 DNA reads TGTGCCAGCAGCTTGGGACAGGGGGGCTCGAACACTGAAGCTTTCTTT. Full variable domain (rest looked up from reference TRBV5-5 and TRBJ1-1): DAGVTQSPTHLIKTRGQQVTLRCSPISGHKSVSWYQQVLGQGPQFIFQYYEKEERGRGNFPDRFSARQFPNYSSELNVNALLLGDSALYLCASSLGQGGSNTEAFFGQGTRLTVV.

The V gene is TRBV9, the J gene TRBJ2-1; D unresolved. V lost 1 base to trimming and J lost 1 base, with 9 bases between them. The CDR3 has 15 residues. Germline lookup yields CDR1 SGDLS and CDR2 YYNGEE. The CDR3 nucleotides are TGTGCCAGCAGCGTATACCCGGGTTCCTACAATGAGCAGTTCTTC. It is translated as CASSVYPGSYNEQFF.

V gene TRBV7-6 combines with J gene TRBJ2-7; a weak D match, TRBD1 (5 bases). Per the germline V gene, CDR1 is SGHVS and CDR2 is FNYEAQ. V was clipped by 2 bases and J by 2 bases, with 13 bases between them. The CDR3 spans 15 residues. CDR3 DNA sequence: TGTGCCAGCAGCTTATCCGCGACAGCGACCTACGAGCAGTACTTC. It is translated as CASSLSATATYEQYF. The whole variable domain, filled in from reference TRBV7-6 and TRBJ2-7, reads GAGVSQSPRYKVTKRGQDVALRCDPISGHVSLYWYRQALGQGPEFLTYFNYEAQQDKSGLPNDRFSAERPEGSISTLTIQRTEQRDSAMYRCASSLSATATYEQYFGPGTRLTVT.

With respect to this clone: Other DNA variants within this sample encode the same CDR3. The genes are TRBV7-2 and TRBJ1-1; D unresolved. Trimming cost V 3 bases and J 1 base, with 6 bases left between them. The CDR3 spans 13 residues. Germline V gene sequence: CDR1 SGHTA, CDR2 FQGNSA. For the CDR3, the DNA is TGTGCCAGCAGCTTCCAGTGGAACACTGAAGCTTTCTTT. This codes for CASSFQWNTEAFF.

This chain links TRBV29-1 with TRBJ2-3, with 7 bases aligning to TRBD1. With V trimmed by 6 bases and J by 2 bases, 8 bases remained unmatched. Per germline, CDR1 SQVTM and CDR2 ANQGSEA. The CDR3 contains 14 residues. The chain's CDR3 is CSVRNRGPTDTQYF. DNA for the CDR3: TGCAGCGTACGGAACAGGGGTCCCACAGATACGCAGTATTTT.

V usage is TRBV25-1 and J usage is TRBJ2-7, with 7 bases matching TRBD1. The trim removed 8 bases at V and 2 bases at J, leaving 9 bases unmatched. The germline CDR1 and CDR2 sequences are MGHDK and SYGVNS. The CDR3 runs to 14 residues. The DNA of the CDR3 is TGTGCCAGCGGATTCGGTGGACAGGCCTACGAGCAGTACTTC. This encodes CASGFGGQAYEQYF.

This chain links TRBV18 with TRBJ2-3; 16 bases map to TRBD2. This CDR3 is built from 18 residues. V shed 5 bases and J 2 bases; nucleotides not matched to a gene: 7. Germline V gene lookup returns CDR1 KGHSH and CDR2 LQKENI. The CDR3 DNA sequence: TGTGCCAGCTCATATGGAGGGACTAGCGGGAGGGACACAGATACGCAGTATTTT. Its translation is CASSYGGTSGRDTDTQYF.

By sample share, this clone is medium-sized. The rearrangement uses TRBV6-1 and TRBJ1-2; tentative D call: TRBD1 (5 bases). Trimming removed 0 bases from V and 4 bases from J, with 6 bases in between. This CDR3 comprises 13 residues. CDR1 is MNHNS and CDR2 is SASEGT in the germline V gene. The CDR3 loop is CASSEAGGYGYTF. DNA for the CDR3: TGTGCCAGCAGTGAAGCGGGGGGCTATGGCTACACCTTC.

The chain recombines TRBV11-2 with TRBJ2-1; D uncertain. The CDR3 spans 13 residues. Per germline, CDR1 SGHAT and CDR2 FQNNGV. V lost 5 bases, J lost 3 bases, and 8 bases lay in between. This CDR3 reads CASSRQRYNEQFF. CDR3 coding DNA: TGTGCCAGCAGCCGCCAGCGCTACAATGAGCAGTTCTTC.